These 29 T cell receptor beta chains were sequenced from one sample in a study of cytomegalovirus exposure and HLA in healthy donors. Use of 60 Vbeta and 13 Jbeta primers characterized the PCR. The repertoire was sequenced with immunoSEQ multiplex PCR; TCRdb's copy has only in-frame clones and lacks some. Among approximately 74,000 clones listed, roughly 60% were seen once. Sample: PBMCs. The receptors come from a man aged 30 to 39 in good health and CMV-seropositive.

The CDR3 loop is CATSRERQLSYEQYF. The CDR3 region has the DNA TGTGCCACCAGCAGAGAAAGACAGCTTTCCTACGAGCAGTACTTC. The chain is built from TRBV15 and TRBJ2-7, with a weak D call TRBD1 (5 bases). Trimming took off 0 bases at V and 1 base at J, with 10 bases between the two ends. Looked up from germline, CDR1 is LNHNV and CDR2 is YYDKDF (reference sequence). The CDR3 covers 15 residues.

This clone was detected only a few times. The chain carries TRBV6-5 and TRBJ1-1, with TRBD1 matching over 8 bases. With V trimmed by 5 bases and J by 2 bases, 7 bases remained unmatched. Germline CDR1 reads MNHEY; CDR2 reads SVGAGI. CDR3 size: 15 residues. The CDR3: CASSKQGARNTEAFF. The CDR3 nucleotides are TGTGCCAGCAGTAAGCAGGGGGCGAGAAACACTGAAGCTTTCTTT.

This clone was found a few times. The chain employs TRBV7-6 and TRBJ2-1; 8 positions match TRBD2. Germline CDR1 and CDR2: SGHVS and FNYEAQ. V trimming: 4 bases; J trimming: 5 bases; junction bases outside the gene matches: 22. The CDR3 contains 20 residues. For the CDR3, the DNA is TGTGCCAGCAGCTCCGGGTTGCGGGAGGACAGTGCCCTCAGGAACAATGAGCAGTTCTTC. This encodes CASSSGLREDSALRNNEQFF.

This clone was recorded a few times. This chain links TRBV28 with TRBJ2-7; 12 bases are a match to TRBD2. The CDR3 is 15 amino acids. Germline V gives CDR1 MDHEN, CDR2 SYDVKM. The trim removed 4 bases at V and 1 base at J, leaving 2 bases unmatched. In DNA, the CDR3 is TGTGCCAGCAGTTCGACTAGCGGGGGTTCCTACGAGCAGTACTTC. Its translation is CASSSTSGGSYEQYF.

The rearrangement links TRBV5-1 to TRBJ2-1, with D possibly TRBD2 on 6 matching bases. The ends were cut back, 3 bases at V and 7 bases at J, with 17 bases in the middle. Germline V gives CDR1 SGHRS, CDR2 YFSETQ. CDR3 length: 15 residues. The CDR3 here is CASSSPGGALNEQFF. As DNA, the CDR3 is TGCGCCAGCAGCTCCCCGGGCGGGGCACTTAATGAGCAGTTCTTC.

This rearrangement joins TRBV18 to TRBJ2-3; the match to TRBD2 covers 8 bases. Germline CDR1 and CDR2: KGHSH and LQKENI. V lost 0 bases to trimming and J lost 7 bases; unmatched junction nucleotides: 9. This CDR3 contains 16 residues. The CDR3 nucleotides read TGTGCCAGCTCACCACCAGTCGGCGGGGGGATAAATACGCAGTATTTT. This gives the protein CASSPPVGGGINTQYF.

This chain links TRBV7-9 with TRBJ2-2, with a weak D call TRBD1 (5 bases). Trimming took 3 bases from V and 6 from J, leaving 20 bases between them. CDR1 and CDR2 from the germline V gene are SEHNR and FQNEAQ (reference sequence). This CDR3 is 17 amino acids long. CDR3 sequence (DNA): TGTGCCAGCAGCTTCCCTCAGGGCAGGGTTTTTGCCGGGGAGCTGTTTTTT. Amino acid sequence: CASSFPQGRVFAGELFF. The full variable domain, rest sourced from reference TRBV7-9 and TRBJ2-2, is DTGVSQNPRHKITKRGQNVTFRCDPISEHNRLYWYRQTLGQGPEFLTYFQNEAQLEKSRLLSDRFSAERPKGSFSTLEIQRTEQGDSAMYLCASSFPQGRVFAGELFFGEGSRLTVL.

The rearrangement links TRBV7-8 to TRBJ2-7, with a weak D call TRBD2 (6 bases). V shed 0 bases and J shed 3 bases, with 12 bases lying between them. The CDR3 covers 15 residues. CDR1 SGHVS and CDR2 FQNEAQ come from the germline V gene. The chain's CDR3 is CASSLAGTGFYEQYF. Here the CDR3 DNA reads TGTGCCAGCAGCTTAGCCGGGACTGGTTTCTACGAGCAGTACTTC.

The chain has TRBV11-1 and TRBJ2-2; no reliable D call. Trimming left V 2 bases short and J 8 bases short, with 9 bases between. This CDR3 spans 13 amino acids. Germline V gives CDR1 SGHAT, CDR2 FQDESV (reference sequence). CDR3 DNA sequence: TGTGCCAGCAGCTTAAGGTCGGGTGGGGAGCTGTTTTTT. Translating it yields CASSLRSGGELFF.

The gene calls are TRBV15 and TRBJ1-5; D remains ambiguous. CDR1 and CDR2 (germline): LNHNV, YYDKDF (reference sequence). Trimming left V 0 bases short and J 4 bases short, with 10 bases between. This CDR3 comprises 15 residues. The CDR3 DNA reads TGTGCCACCAGCAGAGAAGCGCCCGAAAATCAGCCCCAGCATTTT. Translated: CATSREAPENQPQHF.

V and J are TRBV10-1 and TRBJ2-7, with a possible D match to TRBD1 (7 bases). V lost 4 bases and J 1 base, leaving 14 bases between the germline ends. The CDR3 runs 15 residues. Germline CDR1 and CDR2: WNHNN and SYGVQD (reference sequence). CDR3 region: CASSAEGALSYEQYF. The CDR3 coding sequence is TGCGCCAGCAGTGCGGAGGGGGCTCTTTCCTACGAGCAGTACTTC.

The chain is built from TRBV18 and TRBJ1-1; TRBD1 matches at 9 bases. The CDR3 sequence is 14 residues long. V lost 4 bases to trimming and J lost 4 bases; unmatched junction nucleotides: 4. The germline V gene encodes CDR1 KGHSH and CDR2 LQKENI. This chain's CDR3 is CASSQQGAGTEAFF. The CDR3, as DNA: TGTGCCAGCTCACAACAGGGGGCTGGCACTGAAGCTTTCTTT.

The rearrangement links TRBV6-4 to TRBJ2-3, with a tentative D call TRBD1 (5 bases). Germline-derived CDR1 and CDR2 are MRHNA and SNTAGT. Trimming removed 3 bases at V and 6 bases at J, with 13 bases between. This CDR3 is 14 amino acids long. DNA for the CDR3: TGTGCCAGCAGTGATCACCCAAGGGGCGATACGCAGTATTTT. Protein sequence: CASSDHPRGDTQYF.

Only a few counts were recorded for this clone. V gene TRBV27 combines with J gene TRBJ2-7; 7 bases line up with TRBD1. CDR1 and CDR2 (germline): MNHEY, SMNVEV (reference sequence). The CDR3 length is 16 residues. V lost 5 bases and J lost 1; bases outside the gene matches: 11. This CDR3 is CASSPQGVRQSYEQYF. The CDR3 nucleotides read TGTGCCAGCAGTCCGCAGGGGGTGCGGCAATCCTACGAGCAGTACTTC.

A word on this clone: Germline and junction disagree at one end, which may indicate a read error. The chain links TRBV6-4 to TRBJ2-3; 10 nucleotides align to TRBD1. Germline V gene data show CDR1 as MRHNA and CDR2 as SNTAGT. CDR3 length: 15 residues. The DNA of the CDR3 is TGTGCCAGCAGTGACTCGACAGGGGGCGTAGATACGCAATATTTT. Translating it yields CASSDSTGGVDTQYF.

This clone was found a few times. The V and J genes are TRBV4-1 and TRBJ2-4; 8 bases match TRBD2. Germline V CDR1 and CDR2: MGHRA, YSYEKL. CDR3 length equals 16 residues. V lost 1 base to trimming and J lost 0 bases; unmatched junction nucleotides: 2. CDR3 DNA sequence: TGCGCCAGCAGCCAAGTTCTAGCGGGAGCCAAAAACATTCAGTACTTC. This codes for CASSQVLAGAKNIQYF.

This chain links TRBV6-6 with TRBJ1-1; D is perhaps TRBD1 (6 bases). From germline, CDR1 is MNHNY and CDR2 SVGAGI (reference sequence). CDR3 length: 12 amino acids. Trimming shortened V by 6 bases and J by 6 bases, and 11 bases separated the two germline ends. The CDR3 sequence: CASSGTGPEAFF. The CDR3, as DNA: TGTGCCAGCAGCGGTACAGGGCCTGAAGCTTTCTTT.

CDR3 loop: CASSIMRSLNTEAFF. CDR3 DNA: TGTGCCAGTAGTATTATGAGGTCTTTGAACACTGAAGCTTTCTTT. The V gene is TRBV19, the J gene TRBJ1-1; the D is unclear. The V end lost 3 bases, the J end lost 0 bases, and 11 bases lay between the germline ends. In germline, CDR1 is LNHDA, CDR2 SQIVND (reference sequence). This CDR3 is 15 amino acids long.

This rearrangement joins TRBV13 to TRBJ2-3, with D possibly matching TRBD2 (5 bases). In germline, CDR1 is PRHDT, CDR2 FYEKMQ (reference sequence). The CDR3 has 15 amino acids. Trimming left V 5 bases short and J 2 bases short, with 14 bases between. CDR3 in DNA: TGTGCCAGCAGCCCCGGAGGTAGCTTCACAGATACGCAGTATTTT. As protein: CASSPGGSFTDTQYF.

This clone was detected only a few times. The rearrangement uses TRBV6-5 and TRBJ1-6; TRBD1 matches at 8 bases. The CDR3 extends over 16 amino acids. CDR1 and CDR2 from the germline V gene are MNHEY and SVGAGI. J lost 6 bases, V lost 4 bases, and 8 bases had no gene match. The CDR3: CASSLQQGVANSPLHF. In nucleotides, the CDR3 is TGTGCCAGCAGTTTACAACAGGGGGTGGCTAATTCACCCCTCCACTTT.

This clone was detected a few times. The rearrangement uses TRBV5-6 and TRBJ2-2, with a weak D call TRBD2 (6 bases). The V end was cut by 1 base, the J end by 6 bases, with 10 bases between. Germline CDR1 SGHDT, CDR2 YYEEEE. This CDR3 has 14 residues. The CDR3, as DNA: TGTGCCAGCAGCTTGTCTCCGGGGGCCGGGGAGCTGTTTTTT. It specifies CASSLSPGAGELFF.

This clone was observed a single time. The chain recombines TRBV7-8 with TRBJ2-3, with 9 bases that match TRBD2. With 5 bases clipped from V and 0 bases from J, the junction kept 12 bases outside the gene matches. The CDR3 sequence is 18 residues long. CDR1 and CDR2 from the germline V gene are SGHVS and FQNEAQ. The CDR3 bases are TGTGCCAGCAGCCCCGGGACTAGCATTTACACTAGCACAGATACGCAGTATTTT. It yields the protein CASSPGTSIYTSTDTQYF.

This clone was detected only a few times. V usage is TRBV27 and J usage is TRBJ1-1, with D possibly matching TRBD1 (5 bases). V dropped 3 bases and J dropped 3 bases, with 8 bases sitting between them. Germline V CDR1 and CDR2: MNHEY, SMNVEV (reference sequence). The CDR3 contains 13 residues. CDR3 bases: TGTGCCAGCAGTTTCCTAGGGGACACTGAAGCTTTCTTT. It is translated as CASSFLGDTEAFF.

This chain links TRBV6-5 with TRBJ1-3, with TRBD1 identical over 10 bases. The germline V gene encodes CDR1 MNHEY and CDR2 SVGAGI. The CDR3 contains 15 residues. The V and J ends lost 7 bases and 4 bases, in that order; junction bases with no gene match: 7. CDR3 DNA sequence: TGTGCCAGCACCTCGACAGGGGGCGCGGGAAACACCATATATTTT. Translation: CASTSTGGAGNTIYF.

This clone was found a few times. The chain recombines TRBV4-3 with TRBJ1-2; D unclear. The length of the CDR3 is 15 residues. Trimming removed 0 bases at V and 2 bases at J, with 10 bases between. Germline lookup yields CDR1 LGHNA and CDR2 YSLEER. In nucleotides, the CDR3 is TGCGCCAGCAGCCAAGATCGGTCGGGGAACTATGGCTACACCTTC. This sequence encodes CASSQDRSGNYGYTF.

V and J are TRBV7-9 and TRBJ2-2, with 7 bases aligning to TRBD2. CDR3 length: 15 residues. CDR1 SEHNR and CDR2 FQNEAQ come from the germline V gene (reference sequence). Trimming cost V 3 bases and J 7 bases; bases outside gene matches: 8. The CDR3 is CASSFEMGGVGELFF. CDR3 coding DNA: TGTGCCAGCAGCTTCGAGATGGGAGGGGTCGGGGAGCTGTTTTTT.

The V gene is TRBV5-6, the J gene TRBJ1-5; TRBD1 might be the D (5 bases). Germline V gene data show CDR1 as SGHDT and CDR2 as YYEEEE. The CDR3 runs 15 residues. With 4 bases removed from V and 0 bases from J, the gap between germline ends came to 11 bases. This chain's CDR3 is CASSSGTYSNQPQHF. In DNA form, the CDR3 reads TGTGCCAGCAGCAGTGGGACTTATAGCAATCAGCCCCAGCATTTT. Full variable domain (outside the CDR3, taken from reference TRBV5-6 and TRBJ1-5): DAGVTQSPTHLIKTRGQQVTLRCSPKSGHDTVSWYQQALGQGPQFIFQYYEEEERQRGNFPDRFSGHQFPNYSSELNVNALLLGDSALYLCASSSGTYSNQPQHFGDGTRLSIL.

J is TRBJ2-4 and V is TRBV2; the match to TRBD2 covers 11 bases. Germline V lookup: CDR1 SNHLY, CDR2 FYNNEI. The CDR3 loop spans 18 amino acids. V lost 5 bases and J lost 2; bases outside the gene matches: 11. The CDR3 is CASSLSGGVKETKNIQYF. CDR3 coding DNA: TGTGCCAGCAGTCTTAGCGGGGGGGTGAAGGAAACCAAAAACATTCAGTACTTC.

The rearrangement uses TRBV18 and TRBJ2-1, with D possibly TRBD1 on 6 matching bases. Germline assignment: CDR1 KGHSH and CDR2 LQKENI. There are 14 residues in the CDR3. V lost 4 bases and J 8 bases, leaving 15 bases between the germline ends. The CDR3 DNA is TGTGCCAGCTCACTTCGGACAGCCTTGGATGAGCAGTTCTTC. This codes for CASSLRTALDEQFF. The complete variable domain, with remaining parts taken from reference TRBV18 and TRBJ2-1, reads NAGVMQNPRHLVRRRGQEARLRCSPMKGHSHVYWYRQLPEEGLKFMVYLQKENIIDESGMPKERFSAEFPKEGPSILRIQQVVRGDSAAYFCASSLRTALDEQFFGPGTRLTVL.